These 24 T cell receptor beta chains were sequenced from one sample in a study of response to subunit inactivated influenza vaccine. A single record per CDR3 protein comes from TCRdb applying MiXCR to the RT-PCR reads. The data show around 530,000 distinct CDR3 sequences, 10% to 15% seen once. The source material was PBMCs from blood, sampled on the day of vaccination. The receptors here all came from a man between 45 and 60 years old who received an inactivated influenza vaccine.

This clonotype turned up a few times. V usage is TRBV27 and J usage is TRBJ2-7; 9 bases line up with TRBD2. Germline V CDR1 and CDR2: MNHEY, SMNVEV (reference sequence). The CDR3 has 15 residues. Trimming took 2 bases from V and 0 from J; bases not matched to a gene: 2. The CDR3 here is CASSLGLAPSYEQYF. CDR3 nucleotide sequence: TGTGCCAGCAGTTTAGGACTAGCGCCCTCCTACGAGCAGTACTTC.

This clonotype appeared many times. The DNA for the CDR3 is TGCGCCAGCAGCCAAGATCTGGGTACTTACGAGCAGTACTTC. Protein product: CASSQDLGTYEQYF. The chain joins TRBV4-3 to TRBJ2-7; D remains ambiguous. This CDR3 region has 14 residues. Germline-derived CDR1 and CDR2 are LGHNA and YSLEER. V was cut by 0 bases and J by 4 bases, with 10 bases left in between.

This clonotype showed up just a few times. This chain connects TRBV5-1 to TRBJ2-1, with D hard to call. This CDR3 is built from 15 residues. V was trimmed by 3 bases and J by 7 bases, leaving 17 bases between them. In germline, CDR1 is SGHRS, CDR2 YFSETQ. The CDR3 DNA is TGCGCCAGCAGCTCTAAGAGAAAATCCATAAATGAGCAGTTCTTC. Encoded protein: CASSSKRKSINEQFF.

This sequence joins TRBV5-4 and TRBJ2-7, with 9 bases aligning to TRBD2. V was clipped by 0 bases and J by 3 bases; unmatched bases: 7. CDR3 length: 16 amino acids. CDR1 and CDR2 from the germline V gene are SGHNT and YYREEE (reference sequence). The chain's CDR3 is CASSLGSAGGYYEQYF. As DNA, the CDR3 is TGTGCCAGCAGCTTGGGAAGCGCGGGAGGGTACTACGAGCAGTACTTC.

Many counts were recorded for this clonotype. The chain uses TRBV14 and TRBJ1-1; D call uncertain. CDR1 and CDR2 (germline): SGHDN, FVKESK. Between the trimmed V and J ends, which lost 1 base and 2 bases, there was a span of 2 bases. The CDR3 runs 12 residues. DNA for the CDR3: TGTGCCAGCAGCCAAGGTAACACTGAAGCTTTCTTT. This translates into CASSQGNTEAFF.

This clonotype was seen a few times. The V call is TRBV5-1, the J call TRBJ1-6; TRBD1 matches 9 bases. Germline V gene lookup returns CDR1 SGHRS and CDR2 YFSETQ. This CDR3 is 16 amino acids long. V shed 3 bases, J shed 7 bases, and the junction held 8 bases outside the gene matches. CDR3 in amino acids: CASSWTGTGRNSPLHF. CDR3 sequence (DNA): TGCGCCAGCAGCTGGACCGGGACAGGGCGAAATTCACCCCTCCACTTT.

This clonotype was observed at least ten times. This chain connects TRBV15 to TRBJ2-2; TRBD1 matches 9 bases. Trimming took 3 bases from V and 2 from J; bases not matched to a gene: 4. CDR3 length: 16 residues. Germline values: CDR1 LNHNV, CDR2 YYDKDF (reference sequence). The CDR3 DNA follows: TGTGCCACCAGCAGGGGGACAGGGATAAACACCGGGGAGCTGTTTTTT. This codes for CATSRGTGINTGELFF.

This clonotype appeared many times. The rearrangement uses TRBV28 and TRBJ2-3, with 8 positions matching TRBD1. V lost 4 bases to trimming and J lost 4 bases; unmatched junction nucleotides: 7. The germline V gene has CDR1 MDHEN and CDR2 SYDVKM. The CDR3 totals 15 residues. The CDR3 DNA reads TGTGCCAGCAGTTCCCTAGCAGGGGGCGCAGATACGCAGTATTTT. The encoded protein is CASSSLAGGADTQYF.

This chain uses TRBV4-1 with TRBJ1-6, with unresolved D. The germline V gene encodes CDR1 MGHRA and CDR2 YSYEKL. The CDR3 consists of 15 residues. Trimming took off 4 bases at V and 7 bases at J, with 14 bases between the two ends. As DNA, the CDR3 is TGCGCCAGCAGCCCGTGGACTGACTTAAATTCACCCCTCCACTTT. Translation gives CASSPWTDLNSPLHF.

This clonotype was seen at least ten times. The CDR3 nucleotides read TGTGCCAGCACCCGACAGGGAGGAAACACTGAAGCTTTCTTT. It is translated as CASTRQGGNTEAFF. The rearrangement joins TRBV28 to TRBJ1-1; 7 positions match TRBD1. Trimming cost V 7 bases and J 2 bases; bases outside gene matches: 7. Germline lookup yields CDR1 MDHEN and CDR2 SYDVKM. The CDR3 has 14 residues.

Only a few counts were recorded for this clonotype. The J gene is TRBJ2-3, the V gene TRBV5-1; 11 bases map to TRBD2. This CDR3 has 17 amino acids. Unmatched junction bases numbered 8, after V lost 4 bases and J lost 1 base. The V gene's germline CDR1 is SGHRS and CDR2 YFSETQ. The CDR3 protein is CASSPILTSGGTDTQYF. The CDR3 DNA is TGCGCCAGCAGCCCGATCCTGACTAGCGGGGGCACAGATACGCAGTATTTT.

The rearrangement links TRBV6-1 to TRBJ1-3; tentatively, D is TRBD1 (5 bases). V was shortened by 6 bases and J by 0 bases, with 15 bases between the two germline ends. Germline V CDR1 and CDR2: MNHNS, SASEGT. The CDR3 totals 16 residues. CDR3 amino acids: CASSGQGLDSGNTIYF. The DNA of the CDR3 is TGTGCCAGCAGCGGCCAGGGACTCGACTCTGGAAACACCATATATTTT.

This clonotype was counted only a few times. The CDR3 loop reads CASSVVGFGTQYF. Written as DNA, the CDR3 is TGTGCCAGCAGCGTAGTGGGCTTTGGGACCCAGTACTTC. This chain joins TRBV9 and TRBJ2-5; D is uncertain. The CDR3 runs to 13 residues. Per germline, CDR1 SGDLS and CDR2 YYNGEE. V dropped 0 bases and J dropped 7 bases, with 10 bases sitting between them.

This clonotype was seen many times. V usage is TRBV24-1 and J usage is TRBJ2-3; no reliable D call. CDR1 is KGHDR and CDR2 is SFDVKD in the germline V gene. The CDR3 runs to 11 residues. Trimming left V 2 bases short and J 7 bases short, with 3 bases between. The CDR3 nucleotides read TGTGCCACCAGTGATTCGAATACGCAGTATTTT. It is translated as CATSDSNTQYF.

This clonotype was found many times. V is TRBV29-1 and J is TRBJ2-1; D is uncertain. V lost 4 bases to trimming and J lost 5 bases, with 6 bases between them. CDR3 length: 11 residues. Germline values: CDR1 SQVTM, CDR2 ANQGSEA. The CDR3 spells CSVGSHNEQFF. The CDR3 DNA reads TGCAGCGTTGGCAGCCACAATGAGCAGTTCTTC.

This clonotype was seen a few times. This rearrangement joins TRBV5-4 to TRBJ1-1, with 9 bases fitting TRBD1. This CDR3 is 14 amino acids long. Unmatched junction bases numbered 11, after V lost 4 bases and J lost 10 bases. Germline CDR1 reads SGHNT; CDR2 reads YYREEE (reference sequence). DNA of the CDR3: TGTGCCAGCAGCACCCAGGGGGTGGGACAGGGAGCTTTCTTT. It translates to CASSTQGVGQGAFF.

This clonotype was seen more than once but under ten times. The chain recombines TRBV5-1 with TRBJ2-5, with 7 nucleotides matching TRBD1. The trim removed 0 bases at V and 4 bases at J, leaving 6 bases unmatched. The CDR3 spans 15 residues. Germline V gives CDR1 SGHRS, CDR2 YFSETQ. The CDR3 region has the DNA TGCGCCAGCAGCTTGGCCCGGGACAGATTAGAGACCCAGTACTTC. It yields the protein CASSLARDRLETQYF. Complete variable domain (other parts from reference TRBV5-1 and TRBJ2-5): KAGVTQTPRYLIKTRGQQVTLSCSPISGHRSVSWYQQTPGQGLQFLFEYFSETQRNKGNFPGRFSGRQFSNSRSEMNVSTLELGDSALYLCASSLARDRLETQYFGPGTRLLVL.

This clonotype was found many times. The chain employs TRBV5-6 and TRBJ2-3; D is undetermined. Germline lookup yields CDR1 SGHDT and CDR2 YYEEEE. Trimming removed 4 bases from V and 6 bases from J, with 9 bases in between. The CDR3 length is 12 residues. CDR3 region: CASSLSGDTQYF. CDR3 DNA sequence: TGTGCCAGCAGCCTCTCCGGTGATACGCAGTATTTT.

There are many counts of this clonotype. V is TRBV25-1 and J is TRBJ2-7, with 10 positions matching TRBD2. Germline V gene lookup returns CDR1 MGHDK and CDR2 SYGVNS. This CDR3 comprises 16 residues. V shed 2 bases and J 7 bases; nucleotides not matched to a gene: 11. The CDR3 loop is CASSERSLAGVGEQYF. The CDR3 coding sequence is TGTGCCAGCAGTGAAAGATCGCTAGCGGGAGTTGGGGAGCAGTACTTC.

This chain links TRBV18 with TRBJ1-2, with D uncertain. V lost 1 base to trimming and J lost 1 base, with 4 bases between them. This CDR3 is 13 amino acids long. Germline lookup yields CDR1 KGHSH and CDR2 LQKENI. The CDR3 nucleotides are TGTGCCAGCTCACCACAGAATAACTATGGCTACACCTTC. As protein: CASSPQNNYGYTF.

The rearrangement links TRBV7-8 to TRBJ2-7; maybe TRBD2 (6 bases). In germline, CDR1 is SGHVS, CDR2 FQNEAQ. The V end lost 5 bases, the J end lost 5 bases, and 19 bases lay between the germline ends. There are 15 residues in the CDR3. The CDR3 is CASSPKRVGGDEQYF. The DNA for the CDR3 is TGTGCCAGCAGCCCCAAGAGGGTGGGGGGAGACGAGCAGTACTTC.

The rearrangement joins TRBV7-9 to TRBJ2-7; the match to TRBD1 covers 9 bases. From germline, CDR1 is SEHNR and CDR2 FQNEAQ (reference sequence). The trim removed 5 bases at V and 5 bases at J, leaving 10 bases unmatched. The CDR3 length is 15 residues. Written as DNA, the CDR3 is TGTGCCAGCAGCCCCCGGGACAGGGAGACCCACGAGCAGTACTTC. It translates to CASSPRDRETHEQYF.

In its sample, this clonotype was seen a few times. The chain combines TRBV10-3 with TRBJ1-2; no reliable D call. CDR3 size: 14 residues. Trimming stripped 4 bases from V and 1 base from J, with 10 bases between. The germline CDR1 and CDR2 sequences are ENHRY and SYGVKD. The CDR3 loop is CAISGSRDNYGYTF. The DNA of the CDR3 is TGTGCCATCAGTGGATCACGAGATAACTATGGCTACACCTTC.

The rearrangement uses TRBV7-9 and TRBJ2-1, with 9 bases matching TRBD1. V shed 4 bases and J 6 bases; nucleotides not matched to a gene: 13. Germline lookup yields CDR1 SEHNR and CDR2 FQNEAQ (reference sequence). The CDR3 runs 17 residues. For the CDR3, the DNA is TGTGCCAGCAGCTCCCCCCCGGGACAGGGTATCTCCAATGAGCAGTTCTTC. Amino acids: CASSSPPGQGISNEQFF.